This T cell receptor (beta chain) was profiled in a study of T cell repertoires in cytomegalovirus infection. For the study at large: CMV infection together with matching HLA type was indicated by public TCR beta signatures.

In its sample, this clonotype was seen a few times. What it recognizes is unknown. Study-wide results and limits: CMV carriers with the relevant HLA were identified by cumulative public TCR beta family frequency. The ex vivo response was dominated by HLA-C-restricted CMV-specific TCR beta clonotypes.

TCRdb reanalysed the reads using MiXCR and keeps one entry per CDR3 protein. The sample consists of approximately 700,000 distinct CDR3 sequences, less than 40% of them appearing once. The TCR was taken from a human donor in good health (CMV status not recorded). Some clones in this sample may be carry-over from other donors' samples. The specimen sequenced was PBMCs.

CDR3 nucleotides: TGTGCCAGCAGCTTTATCGGGACAGGGGGTGAAAAACTGTTTTTT. It codes for CASSFIGTGGEKLFF. The rearrangement links TRBV5-6 to TRBJ1-4, with 11 bases identical to TRBD1. The CDR3 is 15 residues long. The trim removed 2 bases at V and 7 bases at J, leaving 4 bases unmatched. Looked up from germline, CDR1 is SGHDT and CDR2 is YYEEEE.